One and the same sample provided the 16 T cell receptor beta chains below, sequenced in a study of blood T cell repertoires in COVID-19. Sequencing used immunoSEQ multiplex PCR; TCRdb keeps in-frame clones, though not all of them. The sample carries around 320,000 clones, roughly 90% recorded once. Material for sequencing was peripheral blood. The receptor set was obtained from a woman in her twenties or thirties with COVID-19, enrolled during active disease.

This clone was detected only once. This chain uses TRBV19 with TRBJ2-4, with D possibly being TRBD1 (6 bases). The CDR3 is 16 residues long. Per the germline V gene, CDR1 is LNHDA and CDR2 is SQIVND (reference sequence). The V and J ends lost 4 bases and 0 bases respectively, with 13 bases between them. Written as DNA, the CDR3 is TGTGCCAGTAGTAGGGGGACATCCTTAGCCAAAAACATTCAGTACTTC. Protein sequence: CASSRGTSLAKNIQYF.

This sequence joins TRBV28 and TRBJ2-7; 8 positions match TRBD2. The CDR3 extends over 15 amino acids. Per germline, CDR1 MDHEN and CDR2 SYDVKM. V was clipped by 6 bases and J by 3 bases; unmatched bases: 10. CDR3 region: CASSLSGEGYYEQYF. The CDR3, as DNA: TGTGCCAGCAGCCTTAGCGGGGAAGGGTACTACGAGCAGTACTTC.

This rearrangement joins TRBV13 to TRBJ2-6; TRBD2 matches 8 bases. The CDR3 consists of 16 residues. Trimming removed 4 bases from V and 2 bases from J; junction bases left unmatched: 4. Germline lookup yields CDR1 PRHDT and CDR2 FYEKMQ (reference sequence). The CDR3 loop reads CASSSGRGAGANVLTF. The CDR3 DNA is TGTGCCAGCAGCTCTGGGCGGGGGGCTGGGGCCAACGTCCTGACTTTC.

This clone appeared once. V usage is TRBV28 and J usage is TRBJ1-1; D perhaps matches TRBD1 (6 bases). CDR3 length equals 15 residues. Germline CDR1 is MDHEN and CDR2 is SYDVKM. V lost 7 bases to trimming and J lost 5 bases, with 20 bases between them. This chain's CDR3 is CASNHLAQGATEAFF. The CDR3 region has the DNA TGTGCCAGCAACCATCTGGCACAGGGTGCGACTGAAGCTTTCTTT.

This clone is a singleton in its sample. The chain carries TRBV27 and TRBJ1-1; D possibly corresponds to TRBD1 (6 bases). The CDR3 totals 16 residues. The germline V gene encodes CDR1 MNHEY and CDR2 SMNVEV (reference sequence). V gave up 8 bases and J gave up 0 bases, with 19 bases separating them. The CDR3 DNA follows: TGTGCCAGCCTCTCTGGGGGGGCGACGCTGAACACTGAAGCTTTCTTT. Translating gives CASLSGGATLNTEAFF.

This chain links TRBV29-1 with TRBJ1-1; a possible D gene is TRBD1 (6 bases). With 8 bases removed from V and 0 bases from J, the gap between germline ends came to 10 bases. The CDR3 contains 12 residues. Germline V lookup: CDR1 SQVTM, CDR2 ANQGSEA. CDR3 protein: CSSWTVNTEAFF. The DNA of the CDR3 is TGCAGCTCGTGGACAGTGAACACTGAAGCTTTCTTT.

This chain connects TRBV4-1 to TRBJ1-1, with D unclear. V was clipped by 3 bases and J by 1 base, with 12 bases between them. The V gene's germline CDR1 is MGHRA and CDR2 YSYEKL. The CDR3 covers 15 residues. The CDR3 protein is CASSQVYRGNTEAFF. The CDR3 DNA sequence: TGCGCCAGCAGCCAGGTGTATCGGGGGAACACTGAAGCTTTCTTT.

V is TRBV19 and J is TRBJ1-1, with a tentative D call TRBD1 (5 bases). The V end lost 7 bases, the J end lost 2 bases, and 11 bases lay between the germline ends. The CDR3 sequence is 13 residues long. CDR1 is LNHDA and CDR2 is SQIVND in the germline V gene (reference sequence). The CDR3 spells CASTRTRNTEAFF. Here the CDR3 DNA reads TGTGCCAGTACCCGGACACGAAACACTGAAGCTTTCTTT.

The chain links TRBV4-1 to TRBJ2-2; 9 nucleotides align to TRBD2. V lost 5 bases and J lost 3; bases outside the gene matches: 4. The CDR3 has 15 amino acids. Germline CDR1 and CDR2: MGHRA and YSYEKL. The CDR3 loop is CASSGAGGYTGELFF. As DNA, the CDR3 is TGCGCCAGCAGCGGGGCGGGGGGGTACACCGGGGAGCTGTTTTTT.

CDR3 region: CASSRTGGLQPQHF. The CDR3 DNA reads as TGTGCCAGCAGCCGGACAGGGGGTTTACAGCCCCAGCATTTT. The V and J genes are TRBV28 and TRBJ1-5; 10 bases align to TRBD1. The germline V gene encodes CDR1 MDHEN and CDR2 SYDVKM. This CDR3 is 14 amino acids long. The V gene end was trimmed by 6 bases and the J gene end by 7 bases; junction bases not matched to a gene: 6.

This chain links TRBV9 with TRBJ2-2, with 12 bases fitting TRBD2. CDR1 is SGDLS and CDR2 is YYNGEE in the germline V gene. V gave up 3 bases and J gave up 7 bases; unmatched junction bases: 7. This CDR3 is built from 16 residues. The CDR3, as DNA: TGTGCCAGCAGCGCCCGACTAGCGGGGGCAGTCGGGGAGCTGTTTTTT. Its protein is CASSARLAGAVGELFF.

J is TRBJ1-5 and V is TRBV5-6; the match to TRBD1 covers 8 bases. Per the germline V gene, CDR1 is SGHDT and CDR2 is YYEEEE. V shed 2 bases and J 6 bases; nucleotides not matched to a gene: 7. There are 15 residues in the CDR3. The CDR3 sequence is CASSLRQGRAQPQHF. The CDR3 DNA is TGTGCCAGCAGCTTAAGACAGGGGCGAGCTCAGCCCCAGCATTTT.

CDR3 nucleotide sequence: TGTGCCAGCAGCCAAGATAAGGGGGAAGCTTTCTTT. Translated: CASSQDKGEAFF. The chain is built from TRBV3-1 (or the pseudogene TRBV3-2) and TRBJ1-1; the D gene is possibly TRBD1 (5 bases). This CDR3 spans 12 amino acids. The germline V gene encodes CDR1 LGHDT and CDR2 YNNKEL (reference sequence). Trimming took off 0 bases at V and 8 bases at J, with 7 bases between the two ends.

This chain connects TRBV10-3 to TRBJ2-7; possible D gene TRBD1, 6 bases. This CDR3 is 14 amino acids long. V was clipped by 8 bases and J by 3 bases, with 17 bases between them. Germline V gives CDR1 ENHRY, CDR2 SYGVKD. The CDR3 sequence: CAIGGGQSYYEQYF. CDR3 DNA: TGTGCCATCGGGGGTGGACAGAGCTACTACGAGCAGTACTTC.

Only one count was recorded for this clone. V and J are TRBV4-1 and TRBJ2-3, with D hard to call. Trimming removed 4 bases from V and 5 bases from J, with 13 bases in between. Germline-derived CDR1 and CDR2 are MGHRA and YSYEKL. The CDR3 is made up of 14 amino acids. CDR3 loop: CASSPNPPQDTQYF. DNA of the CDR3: TGCGCCAGCAGCCCTAACCCTCCTCAAGATACGCAGTATTTT.

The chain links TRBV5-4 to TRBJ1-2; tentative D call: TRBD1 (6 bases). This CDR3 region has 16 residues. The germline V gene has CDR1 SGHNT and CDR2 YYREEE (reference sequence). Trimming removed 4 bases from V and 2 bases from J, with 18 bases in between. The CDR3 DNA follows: TGTGCCAGCAGCACTGGAGGACAGTTGGGGAACTATGGCTACACCTTC. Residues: CASSTGGQLGNYGYTF.